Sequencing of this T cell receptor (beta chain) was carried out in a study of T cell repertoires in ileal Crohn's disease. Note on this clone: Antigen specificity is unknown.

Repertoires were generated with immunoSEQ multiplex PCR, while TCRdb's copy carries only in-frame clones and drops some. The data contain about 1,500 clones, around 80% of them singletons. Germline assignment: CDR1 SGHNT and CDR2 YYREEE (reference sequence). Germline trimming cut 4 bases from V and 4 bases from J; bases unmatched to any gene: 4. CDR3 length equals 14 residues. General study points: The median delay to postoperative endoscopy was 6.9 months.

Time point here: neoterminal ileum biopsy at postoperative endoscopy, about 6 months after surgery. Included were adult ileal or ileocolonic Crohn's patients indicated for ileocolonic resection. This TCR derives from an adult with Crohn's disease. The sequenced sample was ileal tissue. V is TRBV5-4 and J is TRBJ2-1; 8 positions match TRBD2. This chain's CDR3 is CASSSGGVYNEQFF. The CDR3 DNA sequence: TGTGCCAGCAGCAGCGGGGGCGTATACAATGAGCAGTTCTTC.